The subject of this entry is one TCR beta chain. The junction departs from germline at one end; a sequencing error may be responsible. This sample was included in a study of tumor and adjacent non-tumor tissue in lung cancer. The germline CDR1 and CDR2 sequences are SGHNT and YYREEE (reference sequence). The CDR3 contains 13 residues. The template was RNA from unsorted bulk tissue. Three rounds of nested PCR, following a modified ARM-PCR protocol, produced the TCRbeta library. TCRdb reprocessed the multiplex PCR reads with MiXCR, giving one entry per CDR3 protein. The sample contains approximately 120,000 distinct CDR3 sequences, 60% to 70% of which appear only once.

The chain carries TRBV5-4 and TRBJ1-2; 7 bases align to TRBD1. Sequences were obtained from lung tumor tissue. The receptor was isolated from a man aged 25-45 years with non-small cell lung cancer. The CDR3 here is CASRFETGNGYTF. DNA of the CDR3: TGTGCCAGCAGGTTCGAGACAGGGAATGGATACACCTTC.